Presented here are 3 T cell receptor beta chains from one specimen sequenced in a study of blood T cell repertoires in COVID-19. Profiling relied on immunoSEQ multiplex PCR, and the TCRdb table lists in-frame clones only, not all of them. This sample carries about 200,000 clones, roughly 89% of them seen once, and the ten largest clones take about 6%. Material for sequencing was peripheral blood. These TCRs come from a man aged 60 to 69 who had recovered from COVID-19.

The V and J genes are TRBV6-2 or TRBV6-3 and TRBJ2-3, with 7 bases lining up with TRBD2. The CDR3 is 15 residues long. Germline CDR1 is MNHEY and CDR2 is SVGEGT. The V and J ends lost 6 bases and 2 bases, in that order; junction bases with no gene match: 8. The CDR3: CASSSLAAYTDTQYF. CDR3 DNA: TGTGCCAGCAGCTCTCTAGCGGCATACACAGATACGCAGTATTTT.

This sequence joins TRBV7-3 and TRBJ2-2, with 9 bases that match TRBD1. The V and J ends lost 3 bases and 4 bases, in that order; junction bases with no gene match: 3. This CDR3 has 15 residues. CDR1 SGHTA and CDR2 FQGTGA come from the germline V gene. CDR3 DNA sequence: TGTGCCAGCAGCTTCTGGACAGGGGCCACCGGGGAGCTGTTTTTT. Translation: CASSFWTGATGELFF.

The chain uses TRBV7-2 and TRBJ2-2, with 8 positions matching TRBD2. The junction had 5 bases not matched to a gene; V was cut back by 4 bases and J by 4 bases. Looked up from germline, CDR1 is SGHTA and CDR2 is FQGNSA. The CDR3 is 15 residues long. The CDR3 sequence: CASSSGTRTTGELFF. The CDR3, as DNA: TGTGCCAGCAGCTCCGGGACTAGGACCACCGGGGAGCTGTTTTTT. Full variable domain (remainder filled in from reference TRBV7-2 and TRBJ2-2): GAGVSQSPSNKVTEKGKDVELRCDPISGHTALYWYRQSLGQGLEFLIYFQGNSAPDKSGLPSDRFSAERTGGSVSTLTIQRTQQEDSAVYLCASSSGTRTTGELFFGEGSRLTVL.